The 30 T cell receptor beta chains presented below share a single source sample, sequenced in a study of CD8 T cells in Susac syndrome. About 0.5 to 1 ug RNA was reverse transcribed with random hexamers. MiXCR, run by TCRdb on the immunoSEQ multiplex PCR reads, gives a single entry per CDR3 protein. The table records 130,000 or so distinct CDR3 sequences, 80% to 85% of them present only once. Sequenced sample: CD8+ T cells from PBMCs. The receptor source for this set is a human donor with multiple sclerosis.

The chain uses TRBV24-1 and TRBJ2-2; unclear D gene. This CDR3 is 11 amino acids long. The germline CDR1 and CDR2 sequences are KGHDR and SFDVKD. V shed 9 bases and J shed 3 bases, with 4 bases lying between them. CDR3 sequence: CATSDTGELFF. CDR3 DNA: TGTGCCACCTCGGACACCGGGGAGCTGTTTTTT.

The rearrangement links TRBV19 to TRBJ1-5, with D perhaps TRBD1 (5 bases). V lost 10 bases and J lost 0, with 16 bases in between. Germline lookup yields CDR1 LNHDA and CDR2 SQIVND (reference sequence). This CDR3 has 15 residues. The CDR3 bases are TGTGCCACAAGATGGGGCAGCGCTAGCAATCAGCCCCAGCATTTT. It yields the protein CATRWGSASNQPQHF.

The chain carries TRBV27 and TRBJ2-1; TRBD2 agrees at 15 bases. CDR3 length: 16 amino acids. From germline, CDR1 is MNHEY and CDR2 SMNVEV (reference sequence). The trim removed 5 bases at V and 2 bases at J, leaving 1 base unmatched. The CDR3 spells CASSRTSGRAYNEQFF. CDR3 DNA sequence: TGTGCCAGCAGTAGGACTAGCGGGAGGGCCTACAATGAGCAGTTCTTC.

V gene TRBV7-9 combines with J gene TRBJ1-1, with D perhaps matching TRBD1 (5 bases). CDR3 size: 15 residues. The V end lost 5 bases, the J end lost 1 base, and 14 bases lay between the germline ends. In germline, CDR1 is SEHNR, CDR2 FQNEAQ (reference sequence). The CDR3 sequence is CASSVSRDPNTEAFF. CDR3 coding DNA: TGTGCCAGCAGCGTTAGCCGGGACCCGAACACTGAAGCTTTCTTT.

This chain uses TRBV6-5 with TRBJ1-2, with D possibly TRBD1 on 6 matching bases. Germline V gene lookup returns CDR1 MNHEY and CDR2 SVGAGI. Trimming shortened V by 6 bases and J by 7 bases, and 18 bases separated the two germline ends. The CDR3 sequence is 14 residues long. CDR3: CASSPEWGGGGYTF. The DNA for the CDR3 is TGTGCCAGCAGCCCCGAATGGGGAGGGGGTGGCTACACCTTC.

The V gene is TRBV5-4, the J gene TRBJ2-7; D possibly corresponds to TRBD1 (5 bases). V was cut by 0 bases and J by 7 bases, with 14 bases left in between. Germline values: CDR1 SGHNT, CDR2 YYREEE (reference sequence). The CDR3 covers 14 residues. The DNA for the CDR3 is TGTGCCAGCAGCTTGGAAGGGGCTGCCTGGGAGCAGTACGTC. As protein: CASSLEGAAWEQYV.

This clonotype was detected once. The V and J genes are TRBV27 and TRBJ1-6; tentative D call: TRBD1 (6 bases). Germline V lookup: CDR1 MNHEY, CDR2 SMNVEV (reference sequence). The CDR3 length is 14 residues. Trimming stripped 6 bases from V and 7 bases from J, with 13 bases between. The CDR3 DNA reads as TGTGCCAGCAGCTCTGACAGGTCAAATTCACCCCTCCACTTT. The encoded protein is CASSSDRSNSPLHF.

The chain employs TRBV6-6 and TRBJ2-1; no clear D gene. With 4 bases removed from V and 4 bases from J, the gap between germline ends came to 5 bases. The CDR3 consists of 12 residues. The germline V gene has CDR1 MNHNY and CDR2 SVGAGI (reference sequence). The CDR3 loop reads CASSSNYNEQFF. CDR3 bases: TGTGCCAGCAGTTCGAATTACAATGAGCAGTTCTTC.

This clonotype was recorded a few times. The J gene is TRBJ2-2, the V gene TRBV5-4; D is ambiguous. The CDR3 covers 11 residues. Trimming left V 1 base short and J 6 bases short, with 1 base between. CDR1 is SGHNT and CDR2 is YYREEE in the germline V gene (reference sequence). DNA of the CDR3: TGTGCCAGCAGCTTGTCCGGGGAGCTGTTTTTT. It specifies CASSLSGELFF.

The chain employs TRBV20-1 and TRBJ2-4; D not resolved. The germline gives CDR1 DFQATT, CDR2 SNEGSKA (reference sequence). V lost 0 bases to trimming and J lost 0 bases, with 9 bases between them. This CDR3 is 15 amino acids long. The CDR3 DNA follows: TGCAGTGCTAGAGAAGCTGGCGGAGCCAAAAACATTCAGTACTTC. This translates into CSAREAGGAKNIQYF.

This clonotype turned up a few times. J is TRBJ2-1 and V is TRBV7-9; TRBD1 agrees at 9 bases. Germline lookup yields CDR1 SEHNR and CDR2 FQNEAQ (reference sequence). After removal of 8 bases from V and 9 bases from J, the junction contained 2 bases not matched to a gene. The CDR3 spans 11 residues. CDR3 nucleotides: TGTGCCAGCGGACAGGGGAGTGAGCAGTTCTTC. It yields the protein CASGQGSEQFF.

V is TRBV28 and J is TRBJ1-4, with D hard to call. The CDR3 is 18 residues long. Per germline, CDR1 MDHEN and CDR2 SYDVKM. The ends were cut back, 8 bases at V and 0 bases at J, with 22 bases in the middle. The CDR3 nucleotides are TGTGCCAGCGGGCCTTTTAGTAACAGCTATGCAACTAATGAAAAACTGTTTTTT. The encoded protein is CASGPFSNSYATNEKLFF.

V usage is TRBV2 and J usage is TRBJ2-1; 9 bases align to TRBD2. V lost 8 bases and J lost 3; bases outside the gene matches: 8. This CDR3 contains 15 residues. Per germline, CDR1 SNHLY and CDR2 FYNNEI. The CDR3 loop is CASRGGGALYNEQFF. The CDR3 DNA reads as TGTGCCAGCCGGGGCGGGGGGGCCCTCTACAATGAGCAGTTCTTC.

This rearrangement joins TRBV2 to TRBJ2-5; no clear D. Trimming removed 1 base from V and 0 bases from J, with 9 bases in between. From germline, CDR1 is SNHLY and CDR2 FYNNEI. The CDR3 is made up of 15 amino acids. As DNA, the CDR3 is TGTGCCAGCAGTGAAGACTGGAGTTACCAAGAGACCCAGTACTTC. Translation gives CASSEDWSYQETQYF.

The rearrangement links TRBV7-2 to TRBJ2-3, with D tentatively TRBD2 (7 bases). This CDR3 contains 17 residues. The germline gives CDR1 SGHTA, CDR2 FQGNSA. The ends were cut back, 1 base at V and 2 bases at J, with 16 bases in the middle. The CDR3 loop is CASSLVEGGGLTDTQYF. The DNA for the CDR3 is TGTGCCAGCAGCTTAGTGGAGGGGGGAGGGCTCACAGATACGCAGTATTTT.

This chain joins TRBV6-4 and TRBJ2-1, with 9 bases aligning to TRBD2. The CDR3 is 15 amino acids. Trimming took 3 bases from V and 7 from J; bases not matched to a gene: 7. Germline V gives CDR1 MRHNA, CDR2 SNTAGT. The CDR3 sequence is CASSEERGAKNEQFF. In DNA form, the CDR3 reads TGTGCCAGCAGTGAGGAGCGGGGGGCCAAGAATGAGCAGTTCTTC.

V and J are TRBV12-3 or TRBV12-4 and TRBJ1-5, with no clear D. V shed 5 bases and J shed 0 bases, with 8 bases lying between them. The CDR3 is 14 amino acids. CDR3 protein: CASSMIHSNQPQHF. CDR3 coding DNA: TGTGCCAGCAGTATGATACATAGCAATCAGCCCCAGCATTTT.

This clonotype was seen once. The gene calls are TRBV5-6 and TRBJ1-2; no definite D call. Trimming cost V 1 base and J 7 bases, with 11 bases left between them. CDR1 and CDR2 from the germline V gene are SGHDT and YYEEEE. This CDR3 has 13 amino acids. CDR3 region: CASSLIATAGYTF. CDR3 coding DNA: TGTGCCAGCAGCTTGATAGCCACGGCTGGCTACACCTTC.

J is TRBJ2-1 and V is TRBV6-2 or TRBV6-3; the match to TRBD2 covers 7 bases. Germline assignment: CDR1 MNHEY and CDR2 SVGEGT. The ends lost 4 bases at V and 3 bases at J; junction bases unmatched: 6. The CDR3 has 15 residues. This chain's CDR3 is CASSWDYQRYNEQFF. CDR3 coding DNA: TGTGCCAGCAGTTGGGACTACCAGCGCTACAATGAGCAGTTCTTC.

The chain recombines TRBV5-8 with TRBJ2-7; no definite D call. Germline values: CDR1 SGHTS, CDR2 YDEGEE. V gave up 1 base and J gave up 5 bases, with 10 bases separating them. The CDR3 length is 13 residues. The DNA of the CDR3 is TGTGCCAGCAGCTTGAATGGTCCCCACGAGCAGTACGTC. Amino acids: CASSLNGPHEQYV.

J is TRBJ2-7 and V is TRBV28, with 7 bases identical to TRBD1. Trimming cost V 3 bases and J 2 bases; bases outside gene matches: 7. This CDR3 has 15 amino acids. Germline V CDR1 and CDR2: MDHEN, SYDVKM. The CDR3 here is CASSFGKGQTYEQYF. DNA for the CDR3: TGTGCCAGCAGTTTTGGAAAGGGACAGACCTACGAGCAGTACTTC.

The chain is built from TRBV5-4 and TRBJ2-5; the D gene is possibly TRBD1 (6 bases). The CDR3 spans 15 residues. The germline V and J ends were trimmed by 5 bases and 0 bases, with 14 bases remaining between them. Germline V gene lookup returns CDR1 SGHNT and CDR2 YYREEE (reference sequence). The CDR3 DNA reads TGTGCCAGCAGTCCAGGACAGCTGAACCAAGAGACCCAGTACTTC. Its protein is CASSPGQLNQETQYF.

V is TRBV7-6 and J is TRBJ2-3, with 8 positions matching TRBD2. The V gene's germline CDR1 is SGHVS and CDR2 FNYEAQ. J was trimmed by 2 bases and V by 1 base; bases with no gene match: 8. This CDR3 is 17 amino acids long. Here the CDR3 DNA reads TGTGCCAGCAGCTTAGAGGTCGGGGGGGCGTCCACAGATACGCAGTATTTT. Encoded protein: CASSLEVGGASTDTQYF.

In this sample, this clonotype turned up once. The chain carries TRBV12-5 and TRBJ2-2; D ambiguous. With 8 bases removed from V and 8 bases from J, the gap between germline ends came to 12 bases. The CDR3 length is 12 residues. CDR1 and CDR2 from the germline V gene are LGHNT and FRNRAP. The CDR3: CASLGAWGELFF. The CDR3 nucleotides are TGTGCTAGTCTAGGAGCGTGGGGGGAGCTGTTTTTT.

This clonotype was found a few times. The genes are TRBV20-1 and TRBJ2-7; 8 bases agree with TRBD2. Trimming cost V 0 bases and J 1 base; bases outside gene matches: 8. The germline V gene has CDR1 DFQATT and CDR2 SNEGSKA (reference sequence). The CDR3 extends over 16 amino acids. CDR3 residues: CSARDTPGLVSYEQYF. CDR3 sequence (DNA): TGCAGTGCTAGAGATACCCCGGGACTAGTTTCCTACGAGCAGTACTTC.

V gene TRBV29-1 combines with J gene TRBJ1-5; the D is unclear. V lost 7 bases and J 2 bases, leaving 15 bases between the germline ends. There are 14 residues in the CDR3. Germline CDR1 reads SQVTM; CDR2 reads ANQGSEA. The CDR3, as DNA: TGCAGCGGACCGGGCCCAGTCGGCAATCAGCCCCAGCATTTT. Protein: CSGPGPVGNQPQHF.

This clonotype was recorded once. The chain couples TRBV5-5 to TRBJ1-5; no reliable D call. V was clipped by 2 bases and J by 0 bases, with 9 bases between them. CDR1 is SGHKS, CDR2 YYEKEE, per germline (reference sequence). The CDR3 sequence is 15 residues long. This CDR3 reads CASSFWGNSNQPQHF. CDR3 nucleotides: TGTGCCAGCAGCTTCTGGGGAAATAGCAATCAGCCCCAGCATTTT.

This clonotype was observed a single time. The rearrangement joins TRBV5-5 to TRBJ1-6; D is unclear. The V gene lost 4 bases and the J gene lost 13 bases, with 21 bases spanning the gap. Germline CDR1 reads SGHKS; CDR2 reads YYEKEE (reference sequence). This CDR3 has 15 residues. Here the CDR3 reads CASSPSPGEIRPLHF. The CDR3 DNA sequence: TGTGCCAGCAGCCCCTCCCCAGGAGAAATTAGGCCCCTCCACTTT.

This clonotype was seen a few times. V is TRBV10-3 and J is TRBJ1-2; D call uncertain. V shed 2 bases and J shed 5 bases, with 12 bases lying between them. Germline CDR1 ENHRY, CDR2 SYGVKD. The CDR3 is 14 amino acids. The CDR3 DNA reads TGTGCCATCAGTGAGCCCGTAGGGTGGTATGGCTACACCTTC. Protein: CAISEPVGWYGYTF.

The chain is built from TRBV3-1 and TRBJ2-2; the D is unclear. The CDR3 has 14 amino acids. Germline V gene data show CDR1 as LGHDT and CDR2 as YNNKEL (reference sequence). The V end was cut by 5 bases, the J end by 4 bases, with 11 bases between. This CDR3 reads CASSSPHTTGELFF. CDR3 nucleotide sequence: TGTGCCAGCAGCTCCCCTCACACCACCGGGGAGCTGTTTTTT. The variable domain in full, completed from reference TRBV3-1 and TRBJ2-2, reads DTAVSQTPKYLVTQMGNDKSIKCEQNLGHDTMYWYKQDSKKFLKIMFSYNNKELIINETVPNRFSPKSPDKAHLNLHINSLELGDSAVYFCASSSPHTTGELFFGEGSRLTVL.